These T cell receptor beta chains were read from a single sample in a study of OX40 agonist ivuxolimab in advanced cancers. Here immunoSEQ multiplex PCR was the method, and the copy in TCRdb shows in-frame clones only, minus some. The sample includes 50,000 to 80,000 clones, around 83% of them seen just once. Sequencing used CD4+ or CD8+ T cells sorted from blood, obtained in a trial of the OX40 agonist ivuxolimab. These receptors came from an adult with an advanced solid tumor such as melanoma, head and neck, liver or kidney cancer. Each CDR3 is given with its conserved first and last residue.

V gene: TRBV7-8
J gene: TRBJ2-2
CDR3 protein: CASSLAVAGVITGELFF

V gene: TRBV9
J gene: TRBJ1-2
CDR3 protein: CASSPQGSNYGYTF

V gene: TRBV14
J gene: TRBJ2-3
CDR3 protein: CASSRLSGRDFTDTQYF

V gene: TRBV11-2
J gene: TRBJ2-3
CDR3 protein: CASSSPRVSTDTQYF

V gene: TRBV19
J gene: TRBJ2-3
CDR3 protein: CASKPREADTQYF

V gene: TRBV19
J gene: TRBJ2-3
CDR3 protein: CASTPGPSTDTQYF

V gene: TRBV9
J gene: TRBJ1-2
CDR3 protein: CASSPRGAYGYTF

V gene: TRBV5-1
J gene: TRBJ1-2
CDR3 protein: CASSGRGVNYGYTF

V gene: TRBV10-1
J gene: TRBJ2-1
CDR3 protein: CASSESNGTSPLSYNEQFF

V gene: TRBV21-1
J gene: TRBJ2-3
CDR3 protein: CASSSRQATGTDTQYF

V gene: TRBV6-5
J gene: TRBJ1-1
CDR3 protein: CASRVPGRQAFF

V gene: TRBV9
J gene: TRBJ2-6
CDR3 protein: CASSVVGSSGANVLTF

V gene: TRBV28
J gene: TRBJ1-2
CDR3 protein: CASIPIGTTGKYYGYTF

V gene: TRBV6-5
J gene: TRBJ2-1
CDR3 protein: CASSYGQNNEQFF

V gene: TRBV27
J gene: TRBJ1-2
CDR3 protein: CASSPGQRNYGYTF

V gene: TRBV29-1
J gene: TRBJ2-5
CDR3 protein: CSVGPGGATQYF

V gene: TRBV20-1
J gene: TRBJ1-4
CDR3 protein: CSGGSNEKLFF

V gene: TRBV6-6
J gene: NA
CDR3 protein: CASSYEQSYEQYF

V gene: TRBV10-3
J gene: TRBJ1-1
CDR3 protein: CAISGGQNTEAFF

V gene: TRBV2
J gene: TRBJ1-4
CDR3 protein: CASRAGGTTNEKLFF

V gene: TRBV7-2
J gene: TRBJ1-1
CDR3 protein: CASSLVTAGAFF

V gene: TRBV7-9
J gene: TRBJ2-7
CDR3 protein: CASAGSGRKNEQYF

V gene: TRBV19
J gene: TRBJ1-5
CDR3 protein: CASCMGGRSGQPQHF

V gene: TRBV7-9
J gene: TRBJ2-2
CDR3 protein: CASSSRGTGSGTGELFF

V gene: TRBV10-3
J gene: TRBJ2-1
CDR3 protein: CAISRLGGPDVGQFF

V gene: TRBV27
J gene: TRBJ1-1
CDR3 protein: CASYSNRATNTEAFF

V gene: TRBV28
J gene: TRBJ2-7
CDR3 protein: CASRGQGNYEQYF

V gene: TRBV11-1
J gene: TRBJ1-2
CDR3 protein: CASSGSILGDGYTF

V gene: TRBV5-4
J gene: TRBJ2-7
CDR3 protein: CASSFKGQGRHEQYF

V gene: TRBV7-3
J gene: TRBJ2-2
CDR3 protein: CASSSTGPSTGELFF

V gene: TRBV7-2
J gene: TRBJ2-3
CDR3 protein: CASSLQSSTDTQYF

V gene: TRBV18
J gene: TRBJ1-2
CDR3 protein: CASSPGTGHGYTF

V gene: TRBV7-6
J gene: TRBJ2-7
CDR3 protein: CASSPAGQGSHEQYF

V gene: TRBV9
J gene: TRBJ1-2
CDR3 protein: CASSSVNRDGYTF

V gene: TRBV18
J gene: TRBJ2-3
CDR3 protein: CASSPSQDNTQYF

V gene: TRBV7-2
J gene: TRBJ2-7
CDR3 protein: CASSARWDRGSEQYF

V gene: TRBV4-2
J gene: TRBJ1-1
CDR3 protein: CASSRPTGSDTEAFF

V gene: TRBV10-3
J gene: TRBJ1-1
CDR3 protein: CAISELWRGQLNTEAFF

V gene: TRBV29-1
J gene: TRBJ1-2
CDR3 protein: CSVETGLGYGYTF

V gene: TRBV10-3
J gene: TRBJ2-7
CDR3 protein: CASVQQEGTGASEQYF

V gene: TRBV7-8
J gene: TRBJ1-2
CDR3 protein: CASSAGTNSYGYTF

V gene: TRBV6-1
J gene: TRBJ2-5
CDR3 protein: CASSEVQGQGFETQYF